The T cell receptor beta chain under discussion was sequenced for a study of cytomegalovirus exposure and HLA in healthy donors. In the study overall: There were under 140 million unique TCR beta sequences, drawn from about 190 million T cells, in an earlier analysis. Notes on the study in general: Later analysis identified several of the most significant clusters that appeared linked to common viral pathogens. It was assumed in the presence/absence analyses that sequencing depth was roughly uniform across donors.

V was shortened by 2 bases and J by 4 bases, with 8 bases between the two germline ends. The germline CDR1 and CDR2 sequences are SGHVS and FQNEAQ. The CDR3 sequence is 13 residues long. This PCR relied on a set of 60 Vbeta primers and 13 Jbeta primers. Here immunoSEQ multiplex PCR was the method, and the copy in TCRdb shows in-frame clones only, minus some. The sample contains about 120,000 clones, approximately 72% of which appear only once. To note about this clone: The antigen is unknown.

V is TRBV7-8 and J is TRBJ1-1; tentatively, D is TRBD1 (5 bases). Specimen: PBMCs. The receptor's source is a woman in her forties in good health and CMV-seropositive. The CDR3 region is CASSLPDSTEAFF. The CDR3, as DNA: TGTGCCAGCAGCTTACCCGACAGCACTGAAGCTTTCTTT.